This T cell receptor (beta chain) was obtained from a study of T cells in localized non-small cell lung cancer. Libraries were prepared by immunoSEQ multiplex PCR; TCRdb keeps only in-frame clonotypes and omits some of them. The data contain tens of thousands of clones, more than 75% of them singletons. V shed 0 bases and J shed 0 bases, with 6 bases lying between them. CDR3 length equals 14 residues. The germline CDR1 and CDR2 sequences are SGHRS and YFSETQ. Turning to this clone: Its antigen is as yet unknown.

The study, taken as a whole, reports: It remains possible that heterogeneity exists, since only one tumor region was sequenced. The study linked higher blood T cell density to longer overall survival. For the top 100 tumor clones, a median roughly 55 also appeared in adjacent lung. T cell clonality was highest in uninvolved adjacent lung, above tumor.

This TCR came from a woman aged 40-75 years with stage I squamous cell lung carcinoma. The chain combines TRBV5-1 with TRBJ1-1; D is unclear. This specimen consisted of peripheral blood, obtained before any cancer treatment. The CDR3 reads CASSLGTVNTEAFF. DNA for the CDR3: TGCGCCAGCAGCTTGGGGACGGTGAACACTGAAGCTTTCTTT.